This entry concerns a single TCR beta chain. The data originate from a study of cytotoxic CD8 clonotypes in ibrutinib-treated CLL. Only in-frame clones appear in the TCRdb table, and some are missing; sequencing was by immunoSEQ multiplex PCR. Seen here are about 160,000 clones, roughly 80% observed once, and the top ten hold 3.5% to 5.5%. Germline CDR1 GTSNPN, CDR2 SVGIG (reference sequence). The CDR3 runs to 12 residues. The V gene end was trimmed by 5 bases and the J gene end by 8 bases; junction bases not matched to a gene: 7. The material was PBMCs, obtained after 24 months of ibrutinib treatment. This clonotype was obtained from a human donor with chronic lymphocytic leukemia. The chain couples TRBV30 to TRBJ1-2; 8 nucleotides align to TRBD1. The CDR3 sequence is CAWAQGARGYTF. The CDR3 coding sequence is TGTGCCTGGGCCCAGGGGGCTCGGGGCTACACCTTC. The full variable domain, with the rest looked up from reference TRBV30 and TRBJ1-2, is SQTIHQWPATLVQPVGSPLSLECTVEGTSNPNLYWYRQAAGRGLQLLFYSVGIGQISSEVPQNLSASRPQDRQFILSSKKLLLSDSGFYLCAWAQGARGYTFGSGTRLTVV.